This T cell receptor (beta chain) derives from a study of technical replicates of blood from a handful of donors. With 1 base removed from V and 6 bases from J, the gap between germline ends came to 12 bases. The length of the CDR3 is 14 residues. The germline V gene encodes CDR1 LGHNA and CDR2 YNFKEQ. TCRdb's table, derived via immunoSEQ multiplex PCR, lists solely in-frame clones and lacks some. Altogether tens of thousands of clones are present, 93% being singletons, with the ten largest covering around 4.4%. This receptor was obtained from a human donor in good health. Some clones in this sample may be carry-over from other donors' samples. The sample comprised PBMCs. The chain carries TRBV4-2 and TRBJ1-2, with D perhaps matching TRBD1 (5 bases). In DNA, the CDR3 is TGTGCCAGCAGCCAAGCGTCAGGGCAAAATGGCTACACCTTC. Translated: CASSQASGQNGYTF.